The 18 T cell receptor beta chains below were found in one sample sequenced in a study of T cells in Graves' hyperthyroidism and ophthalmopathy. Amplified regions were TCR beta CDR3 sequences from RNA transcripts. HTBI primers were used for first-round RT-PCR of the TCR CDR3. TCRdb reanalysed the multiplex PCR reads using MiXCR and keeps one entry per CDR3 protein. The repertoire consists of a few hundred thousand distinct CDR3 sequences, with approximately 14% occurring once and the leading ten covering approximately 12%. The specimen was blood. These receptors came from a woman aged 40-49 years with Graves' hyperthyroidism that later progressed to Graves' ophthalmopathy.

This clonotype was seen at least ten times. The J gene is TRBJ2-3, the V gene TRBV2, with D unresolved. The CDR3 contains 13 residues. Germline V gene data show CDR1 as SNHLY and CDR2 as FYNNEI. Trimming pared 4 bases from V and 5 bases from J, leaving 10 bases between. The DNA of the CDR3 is TGTGCCAGCAGTGGCGGCTGGGGAGATACGCAGTATTTT. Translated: CASSGGWGDTQYF.

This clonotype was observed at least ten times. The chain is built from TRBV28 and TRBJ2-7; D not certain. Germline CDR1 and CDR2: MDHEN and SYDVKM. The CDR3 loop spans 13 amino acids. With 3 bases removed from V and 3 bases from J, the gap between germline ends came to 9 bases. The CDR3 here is CASSFRVRYEQYF. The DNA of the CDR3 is TGTGCCAGCAGTTTTCGGGTTCGCTACGAGCAGTACTTC.

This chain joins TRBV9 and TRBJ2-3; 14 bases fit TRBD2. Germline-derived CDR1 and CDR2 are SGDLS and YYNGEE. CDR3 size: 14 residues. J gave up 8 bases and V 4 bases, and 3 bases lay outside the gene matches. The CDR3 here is CASSPGLAGVTQYF. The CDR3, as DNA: TGTGCCAGCAGCCCGGGACTAGCGGGAGTTACGCAGTATTTT.

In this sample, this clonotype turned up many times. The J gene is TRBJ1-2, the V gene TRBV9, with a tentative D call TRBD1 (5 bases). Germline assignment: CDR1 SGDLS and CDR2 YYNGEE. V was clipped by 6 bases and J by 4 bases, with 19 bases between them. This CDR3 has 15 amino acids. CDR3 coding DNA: TGTGCCAGCACCAGGGATGGAGTAAGGGGCTATGGCTACACCTTC. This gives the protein CASTRDGVRGYGYTF.

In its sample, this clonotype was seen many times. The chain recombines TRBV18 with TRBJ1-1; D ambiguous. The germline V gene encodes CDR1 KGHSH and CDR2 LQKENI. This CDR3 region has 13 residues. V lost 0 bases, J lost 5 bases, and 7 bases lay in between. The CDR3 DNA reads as TGTGCCAGCTCACCACCTGCTGGGACTGAAGCTTTCTTT. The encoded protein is CASSPPAGTEAFF.

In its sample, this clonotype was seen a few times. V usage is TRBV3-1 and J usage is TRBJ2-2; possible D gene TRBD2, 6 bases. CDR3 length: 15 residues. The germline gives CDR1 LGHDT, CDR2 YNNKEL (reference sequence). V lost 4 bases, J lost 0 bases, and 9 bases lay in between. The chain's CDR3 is CASSRGAANTGELFF. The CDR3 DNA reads TGTGCCAGCAGCCGCGGGGCTGCGAACACCGGGGAGCTGTTTTTT.

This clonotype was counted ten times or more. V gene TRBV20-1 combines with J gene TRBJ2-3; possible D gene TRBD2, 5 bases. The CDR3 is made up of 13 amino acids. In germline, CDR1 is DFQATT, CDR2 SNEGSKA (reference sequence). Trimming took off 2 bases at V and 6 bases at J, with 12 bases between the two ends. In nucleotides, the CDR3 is TGCAGTGCTAGATGGGAGAGCCAGGATACGCAGTATTTT. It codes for CSARWESQDTQYF.

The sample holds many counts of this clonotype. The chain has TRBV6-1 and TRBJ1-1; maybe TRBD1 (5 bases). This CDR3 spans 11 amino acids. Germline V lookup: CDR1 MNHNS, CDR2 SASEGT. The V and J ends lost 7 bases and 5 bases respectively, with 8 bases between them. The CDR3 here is CASNQGTEAFF. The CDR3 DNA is TGTGCCAGCAACCAGGGAACTGAAGCTTTCTTT.

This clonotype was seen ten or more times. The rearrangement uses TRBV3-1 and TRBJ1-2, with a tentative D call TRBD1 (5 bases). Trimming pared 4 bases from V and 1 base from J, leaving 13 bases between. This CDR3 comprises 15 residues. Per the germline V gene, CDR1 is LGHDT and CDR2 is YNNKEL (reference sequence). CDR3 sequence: CASSRGAGINYGYTF. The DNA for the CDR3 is TGTGCCAGCAGCCGCGGGGCAGGAATTAACTATGGCTACACCTTC. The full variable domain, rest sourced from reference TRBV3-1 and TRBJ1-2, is DTAVSQTPKYLVTQMGNDKSIKCEQNLGHDTMYWYKQDSKKFLKIMFSYNNKELIINETVPNRFSPKSPDKAHLNLHINSLELGDSAVYFCASSRGAGINYGYTFGSGTRLTVV.

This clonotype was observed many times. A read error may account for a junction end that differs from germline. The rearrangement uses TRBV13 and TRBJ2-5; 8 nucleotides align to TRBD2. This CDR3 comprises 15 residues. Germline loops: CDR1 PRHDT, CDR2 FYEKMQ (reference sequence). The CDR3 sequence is CASSLGTSGGETQYF. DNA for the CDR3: TGTGCCAGCAGCCTAGGCACTAGCGGAGGGGAGACCCAGTACTTC.

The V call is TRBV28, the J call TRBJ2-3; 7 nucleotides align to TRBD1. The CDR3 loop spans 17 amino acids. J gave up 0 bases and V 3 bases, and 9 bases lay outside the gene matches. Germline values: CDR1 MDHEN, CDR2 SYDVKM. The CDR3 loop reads CASSFVWDRESTDTQYF. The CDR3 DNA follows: TGTGCCAGCAGTTTTGTCTGGGACAGAGAAAGCACAGATACGCAGTATTTT.

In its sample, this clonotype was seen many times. The CDR3 region is CASSSPSGSTDTQYF. For the CDR3, the DNA is TGTGCCAGCAGTTCTCCTAGCGGGAGCACAGATACGCAGTATTTT. This chain connects TRBV12-3 or TRBV12-4 to TRBJ2-3; 8 nucleotides agree with TRBD2. The CDR3 has 15 residues. V dropped 4 bases and J dropped 0; count of bases not matched to a gene: 3.

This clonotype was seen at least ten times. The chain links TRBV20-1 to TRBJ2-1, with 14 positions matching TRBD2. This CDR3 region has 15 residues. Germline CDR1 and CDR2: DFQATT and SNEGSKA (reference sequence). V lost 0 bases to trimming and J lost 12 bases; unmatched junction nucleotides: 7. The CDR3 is CSARDSGLAGEGQFF. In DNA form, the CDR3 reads TGCAGTGCTAGAGATTCGGGACTAGCGGGAGAAGGGCAGTTCTTC.

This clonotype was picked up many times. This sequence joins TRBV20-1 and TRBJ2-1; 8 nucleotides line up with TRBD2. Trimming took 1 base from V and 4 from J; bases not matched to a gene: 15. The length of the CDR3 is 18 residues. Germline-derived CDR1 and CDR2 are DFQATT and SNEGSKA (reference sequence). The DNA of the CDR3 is TGCAGTGCTAGAGCCATAGCGGGAAGACTCATAAATTACAATGAGCAGTTCTTC. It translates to CSARAIAGRLINYNEQFF.

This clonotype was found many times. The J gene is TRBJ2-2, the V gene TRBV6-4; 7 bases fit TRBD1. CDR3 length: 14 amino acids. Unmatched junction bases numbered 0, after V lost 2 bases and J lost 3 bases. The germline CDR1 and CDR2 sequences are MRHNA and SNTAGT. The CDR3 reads CASSDTGDTGELFF. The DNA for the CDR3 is TGTGCCAGCAGTGACACAGGGGACACCGGGGAGCTGTTTTTT.

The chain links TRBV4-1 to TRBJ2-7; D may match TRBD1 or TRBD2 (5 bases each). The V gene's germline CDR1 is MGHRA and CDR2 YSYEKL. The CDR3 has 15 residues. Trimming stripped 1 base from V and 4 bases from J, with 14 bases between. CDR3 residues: CASSQALRGVYEQYF. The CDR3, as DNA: TGCGCCAGCAGCCAAGCGCTAAGAGGGGTTTACGAGCAGTACTTC.

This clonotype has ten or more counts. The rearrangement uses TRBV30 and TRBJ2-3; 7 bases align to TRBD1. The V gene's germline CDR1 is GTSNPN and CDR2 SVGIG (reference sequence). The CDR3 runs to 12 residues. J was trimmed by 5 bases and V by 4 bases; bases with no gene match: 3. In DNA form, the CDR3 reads TGTGCCTGGAAGGGGGCAGGAGATACGCAGTATTTT. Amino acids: CAWKGAGDTQYF. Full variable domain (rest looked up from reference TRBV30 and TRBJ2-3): SQTIHQWPATLVQPVGSPLSLECTVEGTSNPNLYWYRQAAGRGLQLLFYSVGIGQISSEVPQNLSASRPQDRQFILSSKKLLLSDSGFYLCAWKGAGDTQYFGPGTRLTVL.

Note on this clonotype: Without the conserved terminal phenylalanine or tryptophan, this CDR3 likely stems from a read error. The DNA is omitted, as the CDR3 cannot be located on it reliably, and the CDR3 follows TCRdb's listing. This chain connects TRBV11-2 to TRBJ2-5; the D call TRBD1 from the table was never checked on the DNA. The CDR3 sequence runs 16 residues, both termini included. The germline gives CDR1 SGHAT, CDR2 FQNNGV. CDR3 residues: CASSWDVPSPAETRYV.